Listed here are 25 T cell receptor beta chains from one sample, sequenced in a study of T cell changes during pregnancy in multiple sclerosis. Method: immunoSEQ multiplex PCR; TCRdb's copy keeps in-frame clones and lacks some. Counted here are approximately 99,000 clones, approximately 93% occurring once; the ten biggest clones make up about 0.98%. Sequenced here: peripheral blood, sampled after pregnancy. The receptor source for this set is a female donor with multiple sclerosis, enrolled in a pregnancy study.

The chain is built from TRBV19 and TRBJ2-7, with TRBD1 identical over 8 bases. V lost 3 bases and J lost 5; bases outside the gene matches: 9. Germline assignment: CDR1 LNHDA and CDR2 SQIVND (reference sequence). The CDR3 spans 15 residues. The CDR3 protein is CASSIGRDRSHEQYF. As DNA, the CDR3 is TGTGCCAGTAGTATTGGGCGGGACAGGTCCCACGAGCAGTACTTC. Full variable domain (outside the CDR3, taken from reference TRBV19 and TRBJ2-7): DGGITQSPKYLFRKEGQNVTLSCEQNLNHDAMYWYRQDPGQGLRLIYYSQIVNDFQKGDIAEGYSVSREKKESFPLTVTSAQKNPTAFYLCASSIGRDRSHEQYFGPGTRLTVT.

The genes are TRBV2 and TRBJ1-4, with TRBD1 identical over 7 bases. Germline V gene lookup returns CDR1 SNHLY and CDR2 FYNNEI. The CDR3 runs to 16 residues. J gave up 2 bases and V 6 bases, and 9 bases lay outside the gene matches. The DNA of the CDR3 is TGTGCCAGCAGGGGACAACCGGGACAGACTAATGAAAAACTGTTTTTT. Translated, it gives CASRGQPGQTNEKLFF.

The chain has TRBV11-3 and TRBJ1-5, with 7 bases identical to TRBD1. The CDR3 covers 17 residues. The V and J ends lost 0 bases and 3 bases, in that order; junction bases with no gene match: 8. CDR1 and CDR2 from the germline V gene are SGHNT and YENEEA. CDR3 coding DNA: TGTGCCAGCAGCTTAGATCTTCGAGACAGGGTCAATCAGCCCCAGCATTTT. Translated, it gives CASSLDLRDRVNQPQHF.

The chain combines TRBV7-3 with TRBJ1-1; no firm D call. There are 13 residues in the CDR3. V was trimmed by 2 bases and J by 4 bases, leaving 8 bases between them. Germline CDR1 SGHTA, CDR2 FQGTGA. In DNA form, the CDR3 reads TGTGCCAGCAGCTTAGCGCAGGCCACTGAAGCTTTCTTT. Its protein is CASSLAQATEAFF.

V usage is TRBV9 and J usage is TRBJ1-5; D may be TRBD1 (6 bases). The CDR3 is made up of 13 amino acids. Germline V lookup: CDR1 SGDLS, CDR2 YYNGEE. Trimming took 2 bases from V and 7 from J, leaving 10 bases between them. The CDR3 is CASSVSGVQPQHF. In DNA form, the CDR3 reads TGTGCCAGCAGCGTCTCAGGGGTCCAGCCCCAGCATTTT.

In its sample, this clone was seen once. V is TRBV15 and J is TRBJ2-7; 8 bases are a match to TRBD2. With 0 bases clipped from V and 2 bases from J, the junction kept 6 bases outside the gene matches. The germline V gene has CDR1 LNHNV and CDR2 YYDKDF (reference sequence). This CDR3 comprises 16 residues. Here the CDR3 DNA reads TGTGCCACCAGCAGAGATGTGGCGGGAGGAGCCTACGAGCAGTACTTC. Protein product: CATSRDVAGGAYEQYF.

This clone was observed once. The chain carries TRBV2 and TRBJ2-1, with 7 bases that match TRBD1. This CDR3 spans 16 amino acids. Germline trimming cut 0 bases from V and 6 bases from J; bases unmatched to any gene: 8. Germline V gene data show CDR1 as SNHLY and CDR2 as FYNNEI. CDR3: CASSEALDRVINEQFF. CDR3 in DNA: TGTGCCAGCAGTGAAGCGCTTGACAGGGTAATCAATGAGCAGTTCTTC. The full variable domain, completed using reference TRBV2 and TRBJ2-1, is EPEVTQTPSHQVTQMGQEVILRCVPISNHLYFYWYRQILGQKVEFLVSFYNNEISEKSEIFDDQFSVERPDGSNFTLKIRSTKLEDSAMYFCASSEALDRVINEQFFGPGTRLTVL.

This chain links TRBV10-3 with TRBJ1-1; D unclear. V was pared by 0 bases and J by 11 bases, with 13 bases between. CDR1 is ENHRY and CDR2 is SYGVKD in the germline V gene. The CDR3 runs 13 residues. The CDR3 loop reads CAISESKARGAFF. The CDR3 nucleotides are TGTGCCATCAGTGAGTCGAAGGCACGCGGCGCTTTCTTT.

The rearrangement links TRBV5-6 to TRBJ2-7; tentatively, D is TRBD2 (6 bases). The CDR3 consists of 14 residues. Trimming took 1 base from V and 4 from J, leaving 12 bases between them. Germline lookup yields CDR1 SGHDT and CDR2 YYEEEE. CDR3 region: CASSLRQGGYEQYF. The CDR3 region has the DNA TGTGCCAGCAGCTTGCGTCAGGGAGGATACGAGCAGTACTTC.

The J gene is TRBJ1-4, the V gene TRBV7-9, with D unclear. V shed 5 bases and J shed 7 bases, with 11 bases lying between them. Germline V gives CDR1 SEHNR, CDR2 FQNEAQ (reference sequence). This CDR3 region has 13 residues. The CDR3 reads CASSPVSVEKLFF. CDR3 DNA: TGTGCCAGCAGCCCTGTGTCCGTTGAAAAACTGTTTTTT.

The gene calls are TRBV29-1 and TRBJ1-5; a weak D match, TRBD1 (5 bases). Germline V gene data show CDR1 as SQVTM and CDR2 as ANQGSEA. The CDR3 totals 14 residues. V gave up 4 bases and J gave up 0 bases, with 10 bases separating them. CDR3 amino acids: CSVATASSNQPQHF. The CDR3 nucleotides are TGCAGCGTTGCGACAGCTTCTAGCAATCAGCCCCAGCATTTT. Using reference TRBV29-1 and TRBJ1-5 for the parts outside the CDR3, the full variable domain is SAVISQKPSRDICQRGTSLTIQCQVDSQVTMMFWYRQQPGQSLTLIATANQGSEATYESGFVIDKFPISRPNLTFSTLTVSNMSPEDSSIYLCSVATASSNQPQHFGDGTRLSIL.

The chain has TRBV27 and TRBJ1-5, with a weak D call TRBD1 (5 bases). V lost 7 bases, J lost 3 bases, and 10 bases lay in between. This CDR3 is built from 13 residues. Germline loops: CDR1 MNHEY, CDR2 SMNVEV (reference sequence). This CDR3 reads CASKGQTNQPQHF. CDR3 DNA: TGTGCCAGCAAGGGGCAGACCAATCAGCCCCAGCATTTT.

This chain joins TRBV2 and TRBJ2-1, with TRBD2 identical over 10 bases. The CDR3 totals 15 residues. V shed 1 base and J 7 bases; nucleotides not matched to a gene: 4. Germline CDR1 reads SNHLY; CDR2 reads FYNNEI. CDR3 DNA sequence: TGTGCCAGCAGTGAAGAGGTTAGCGGGAGGAATGAGCAGTTCTTC. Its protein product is CASSEEVSGRNEQFF.

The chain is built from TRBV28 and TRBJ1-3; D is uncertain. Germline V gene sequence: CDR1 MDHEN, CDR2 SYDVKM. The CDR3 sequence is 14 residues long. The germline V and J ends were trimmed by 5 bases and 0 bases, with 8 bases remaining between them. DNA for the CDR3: TGTGCCAGCAGTGCCGGGAACTCTGGAAACACCATATATTTT. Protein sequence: CASSAGNSGNTIYF.

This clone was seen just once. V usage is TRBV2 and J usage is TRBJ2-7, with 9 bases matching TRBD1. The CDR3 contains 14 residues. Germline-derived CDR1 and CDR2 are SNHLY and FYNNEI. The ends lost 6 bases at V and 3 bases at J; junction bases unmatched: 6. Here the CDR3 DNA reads TGTGCCAGCAGGGGGACAGGGTCGCACTACGAGCAGTACTTC. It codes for CASRGTGSHYEQYF.

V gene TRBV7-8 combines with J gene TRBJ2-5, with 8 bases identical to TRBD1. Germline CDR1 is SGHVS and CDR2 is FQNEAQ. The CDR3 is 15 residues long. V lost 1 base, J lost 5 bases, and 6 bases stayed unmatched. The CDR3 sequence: CASSLVAGGPETQYF. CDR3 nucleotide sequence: TGTGCCAGCAGCTTAGTAGCAGGGGGCCCGGAGACCCAGTACTTC. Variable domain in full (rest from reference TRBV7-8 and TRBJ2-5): GAGVSQSPRYKVAKRGQDVALRCDPISGHVSLFWYQQALGQGPEFLTYFQNEAQLDKSGLPSDRFFAERPEGSVSTLKIQRTQQEDSAVYLCASSLVAGGPETQYFGPGTRLLVL.

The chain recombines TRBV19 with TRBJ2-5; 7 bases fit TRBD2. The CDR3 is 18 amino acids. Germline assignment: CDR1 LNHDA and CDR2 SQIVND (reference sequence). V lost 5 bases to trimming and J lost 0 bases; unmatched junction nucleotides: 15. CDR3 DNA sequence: TGTGCCAGTAGTGAGAGGGCAACTAGCGCCAAGTACCAAGAGACCCAGTACTTC. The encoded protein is CASSERATSAKYQETQYF.

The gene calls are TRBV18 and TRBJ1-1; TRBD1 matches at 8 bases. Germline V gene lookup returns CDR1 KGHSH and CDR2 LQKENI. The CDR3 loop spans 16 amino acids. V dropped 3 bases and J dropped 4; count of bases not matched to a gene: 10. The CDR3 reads CASSPFGTGGVTEAFF. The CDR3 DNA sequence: TGTGCCAGCTCACCCTTTGGCACAGGGGGTGTCACTGAAGCTTTCTTT. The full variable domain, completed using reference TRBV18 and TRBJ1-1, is NAGVMQNPRHLVRRRGQEARLRCSPMKGHSHVYWYRQLPEEGLKFMVYLQKENIIDESGMPKERFSAEFPKEGPSILRIQQVVRGDSAAYFCASSPFGTGGVTEAFFGQGTRLTVV.

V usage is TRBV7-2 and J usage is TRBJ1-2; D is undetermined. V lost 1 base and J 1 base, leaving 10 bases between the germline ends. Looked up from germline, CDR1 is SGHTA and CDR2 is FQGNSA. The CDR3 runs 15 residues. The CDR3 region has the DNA TGTGCCAGCAGCTTAGGGAAGGCGGTTAACTATGGCTACACCTTC. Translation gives CASSLGKAVNYGYTF. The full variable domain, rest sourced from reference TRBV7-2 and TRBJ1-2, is GAGVSQSPSNKVTEKGKDVELRCDPISGHTALYWYRQSLGQGLEFLIYFQGNSAPDKSGLPSDRFSAERTGGSVSTLTIQRTQQEDSAVYLCASSLGKAVNYGYTFGSGTRLTVV.

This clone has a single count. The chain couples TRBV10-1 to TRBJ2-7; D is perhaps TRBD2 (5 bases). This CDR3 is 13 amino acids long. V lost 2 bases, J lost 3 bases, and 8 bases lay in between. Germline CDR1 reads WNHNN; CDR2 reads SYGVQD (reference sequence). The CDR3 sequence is CASSERGSYEQYF. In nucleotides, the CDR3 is TGCGCCAGCAGTGAGAGAGGGAGCTACGAGCAGTACTTC.

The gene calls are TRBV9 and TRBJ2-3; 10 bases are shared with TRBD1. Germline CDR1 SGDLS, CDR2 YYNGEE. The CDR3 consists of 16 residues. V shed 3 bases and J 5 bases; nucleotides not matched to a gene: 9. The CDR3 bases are TGTGCCAGCAGCGCGTCGGGACAGGGGCGGGGAGATACGCAGTATTTT. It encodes CASSASGQGRGDTQYF. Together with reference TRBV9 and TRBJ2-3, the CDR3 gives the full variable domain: DSGVTQTPKHLITATGQRVTLRCSPRSGDLSVYWYQQSLDQGLQFLIQYYNGEERAKGNILERFSAQQFPDLHSELNLSSLELGDSALYFCASSASGQGRGDTQYFGPGTRLTVL.

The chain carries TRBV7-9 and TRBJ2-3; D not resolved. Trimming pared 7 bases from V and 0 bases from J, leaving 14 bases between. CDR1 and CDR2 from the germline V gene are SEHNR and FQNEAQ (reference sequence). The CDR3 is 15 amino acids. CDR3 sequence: CASIPLTRSTDTQYF. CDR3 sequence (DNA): TGTGCCAGCATCCCTTTGACGAGGAGCACAGATACGCAGTATTTT. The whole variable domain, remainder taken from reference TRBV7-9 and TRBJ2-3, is DTGVSQNPRHKITKRGQNVTFRCDPISEHNRLYWYRQTLGQGPEFLTYFQNEAQLEKSRLLSDRFSAERPKGSFSTLEIQRTEQGDSAMYLCASIPLTRSTDTQYFGPGTRLTVL.

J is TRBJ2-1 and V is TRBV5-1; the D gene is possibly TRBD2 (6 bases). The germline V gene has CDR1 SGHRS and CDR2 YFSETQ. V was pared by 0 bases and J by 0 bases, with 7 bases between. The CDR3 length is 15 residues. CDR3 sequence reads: CASSLGGLSYNEQFF. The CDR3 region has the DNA TGCGCCAGCAGCTTGGGGGGACTCTCCTACAATGAGCAGTTCTTC. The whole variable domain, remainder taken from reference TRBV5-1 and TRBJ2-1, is KAGVTQTPRYLIKTRGQQVTLSCSPISGHRSVSWYQQTPGQGLQFLFEYFSETQRNKGNFPGRFSGRQFSNSRSEMNVSTLELGDSALYLCASSLGGLSYNEQFFGPGTRLTVL.

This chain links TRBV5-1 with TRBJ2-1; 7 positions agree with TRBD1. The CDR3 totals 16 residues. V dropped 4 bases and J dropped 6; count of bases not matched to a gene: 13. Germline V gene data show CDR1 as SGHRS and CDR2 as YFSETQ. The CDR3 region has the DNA TGCGCCAGCAGCATAACCACAGGGGTTCTAAGCAATGAGCAGTTCTTC. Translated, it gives CASSITTGVLSNEQFF.

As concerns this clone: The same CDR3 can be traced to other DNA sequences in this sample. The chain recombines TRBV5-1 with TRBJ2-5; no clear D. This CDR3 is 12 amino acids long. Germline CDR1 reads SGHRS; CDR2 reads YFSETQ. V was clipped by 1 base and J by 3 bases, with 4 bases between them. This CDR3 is CASSLPEETQYF. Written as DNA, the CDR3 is TGCGCCAGCAGCTTGCCCGAAGAGACCCAGTACTTC.